The clone carrying this TCR beta chain was detected only a few times. MiXCR, run by TCRdb on the 5' RACE reads, gives a single entry per CDR3 protein. The sample lists more than 600,000 distinct CDR3 sequences, 15% to 20% occurring once. V gave up 6 bases and J gave up 1 base, with 7 bases separating them. This CDR3 contains 13 residues. The source of the sample is a study of identical twins. These data were likewise used in another study, on T cells expressing NK-cell markers.

This TCR came from a woman younger than 30 in good health. The chain is built from TRBV12-3 or TRBV12-4 and TRBJ2-4; possibly TRBD2 for D (5 bases). The sample consisted of PBMCs. CDR3 coding DNA: TGTGCCAGCAGGAGGGCGGCCAAAAACATTCAGTACTTC. This encodes CASRRAAKNIQYF.